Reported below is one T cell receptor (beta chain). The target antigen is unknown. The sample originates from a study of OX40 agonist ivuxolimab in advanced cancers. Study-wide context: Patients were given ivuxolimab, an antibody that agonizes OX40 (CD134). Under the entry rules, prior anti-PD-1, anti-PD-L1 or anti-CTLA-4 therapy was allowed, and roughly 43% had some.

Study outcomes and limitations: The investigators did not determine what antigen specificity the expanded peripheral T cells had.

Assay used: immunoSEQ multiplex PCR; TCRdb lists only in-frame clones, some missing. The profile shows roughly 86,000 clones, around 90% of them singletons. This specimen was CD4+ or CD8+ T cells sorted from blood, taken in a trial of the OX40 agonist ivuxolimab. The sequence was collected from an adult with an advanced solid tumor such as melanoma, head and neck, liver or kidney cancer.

This CDR3 reads CASPEAPNTEAFF. In DNA, the CDR3 is TGTGCCAGTCCGGAGGCACCGAACACTGAAGCTTTCTTT. The chain combines TRBV6-6 with TRBJ1-1; D remains ambiguous. This CDR3 is built from 13 residues. Trimming took 9 bases from V and 1 from J, leaving 12 bases between them. CDR1 is MNHNY, CDR2 SVGAGI, per germline (reference sequence).